This T cell receptor beta chain originates from a study of blood T cell repertoires in COVID-19. Study details: COVID-19 samples, acute and convalescent, were from the United States, Italy and Spain. The cDNA or gDNA used as material had been derived from T cells, B-cell-depleted T cells, or PBMCs.

Source study methods: The assay estimated nucleated cells by amplifying reference gene primers. Clones were read by immunoSEQ multiplex PCR, and TCRdb kept only the in-frame ones, dropping some. The V and J calls and clone size come from that table; D and trimming were worked out from the DNA. Here the sample spans 54,000 or so clones, roughly 83% being singletons. Germline CDR1 ENHRY, CDR2 SYGVKD. After removal of 7 bases from V and 3 bases from J, the junction contained 9 bases not matched to a gene. The CDR3 consists of 15 residues. This clone was counted between two and nine times. The specimen sequenced was peripheral blood. The TCR was taken from a woman aged 80 or older with acute or convalescent COVID-19. The gene calls are TRBV10-3 and TRBJ2-3; 8 nucleotides agree with TRBD2. CDR3 residues: CAIKPGLGSTDTQYF. The CDR3 region has the DNA TGTGCCATCAAACCGGGACTAGGATCGACAGATACGCAGTATTTT.